This TCR beta chain was recovered during a study of T cells in Graves' hyperthyroidism and ophthalmopathy. Study-wide findings and caveats: Ophthalmopathy cases were set apart from stable hyperthyroidism by a 13 V-J model. Model output signaled ophthalmopathy a median approximately 6 months ahead of onset. Most thyroid clonotypes with frequency above 0.001 were detected in blood.

As to this clonotype: The antigen is unknown. One base away lies a much larger clone, so this may be a sequencing read error.

RNA transcripts served as the template for amplifying TCR beta CDR3 regions. First-round RT-PCR of the TCR CDR3 relied on the HTBI primer set. TCRdb analysed the multiplex PCR reads with MiXCR anew, one entry per CDR3 protein. The sample lists roughly 400,000 distinct CDR3 sequences, more than 13% occurring once. With duration under 3 months, ophthalmopathy was active: Clinical Activity Score at least 3, NOSPECS at least 4. CDR3 length equals 13 residues. Per germline, CDR1 DFQATT and CDR2 SNEGSKA (reference sequence). This clonotype originated in a man aged 45-65 years with Graves' ophthalmopathy. The chain carries TRBV20-1 and TRBJ1-1; the D is unclear. Sequenced material: blood. CDR3 DNA: TGCAGTGTGCAGCAGGCTTTGAACACTGAAGCTTCCTTT. Its protein product is CSVQQALNTEASF.